The 2 T cell receptor beta chains listed next were all sequenced from one sample in a study of beta chain features in type 1 diabetes. Reverse transcription of all isolated RNA meant that expressed TCRB transcripts were sequenced. This table comes from immunoSEQ multiplex PCR, and its TCRdb copy is limited to in-frame clones, with some not included. This table holds over 150,000 clones, over 9% found once. Study outcomes and limitations: TCRB CDR3 length was moderately but significantly reduced in all four CD4+ subsets of Type 1 diabetes patients.

These receptors lack a known antigen. Material for sequencing was central memory CD4+ T cells from blood. The receptor source for this set is a man in his thirties or forties with type 1 diabetes.

This sequence joins TRBV5-1 and TRBJ2-7, with D possibly matching TRBD1 (5 bases). In germline, CDR1 is SGHRS, CDR2 YFSETQ. V was shortened by 1 base and J by 6 bases, with 14 bases between the two germline ends. There are 14 residues in the CDR3. This CDR3 is CASSLWQGNGEQYF. The CDR3 DNA reads as TGCGCCAGCAGCTTGTGGCAGGGAAATGGCGAGCAGTACTTC.

This clone was found a few times. The chain has TRBV6-1 and TRBJ2-7, with D possibly being TRBD2 (5 bases). Per the germline V gene, CDR1 is MNHNS and CDR2 is SASEGT. V was clipped by 2 bases and J by 3 bases, with 20 bases between them. There are 17 residues in the CDR3. The CDR3 is CASSESFGRTLVYEQYF. The CDR3 DNA sequence: TGTGCCAGCAGTGAATCTTTCGGTCGGACTTTAGTCTACGAGCAGTACTTC.